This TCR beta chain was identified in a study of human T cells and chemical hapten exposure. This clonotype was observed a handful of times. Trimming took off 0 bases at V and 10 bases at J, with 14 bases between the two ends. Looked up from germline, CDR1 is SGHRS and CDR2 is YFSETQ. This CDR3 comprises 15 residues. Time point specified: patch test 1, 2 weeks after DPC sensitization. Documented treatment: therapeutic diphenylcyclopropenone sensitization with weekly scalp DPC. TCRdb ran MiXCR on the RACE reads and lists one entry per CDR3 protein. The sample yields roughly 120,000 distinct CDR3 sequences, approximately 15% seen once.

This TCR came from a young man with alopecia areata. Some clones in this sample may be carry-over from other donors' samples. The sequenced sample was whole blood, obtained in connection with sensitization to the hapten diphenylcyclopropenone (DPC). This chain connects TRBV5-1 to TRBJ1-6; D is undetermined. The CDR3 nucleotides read TGCGCCAGCAGCTTGGCGGCAGCCTGGGGATCACCCCTCCACTTT. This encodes CASSLAAAWGSPLHF.